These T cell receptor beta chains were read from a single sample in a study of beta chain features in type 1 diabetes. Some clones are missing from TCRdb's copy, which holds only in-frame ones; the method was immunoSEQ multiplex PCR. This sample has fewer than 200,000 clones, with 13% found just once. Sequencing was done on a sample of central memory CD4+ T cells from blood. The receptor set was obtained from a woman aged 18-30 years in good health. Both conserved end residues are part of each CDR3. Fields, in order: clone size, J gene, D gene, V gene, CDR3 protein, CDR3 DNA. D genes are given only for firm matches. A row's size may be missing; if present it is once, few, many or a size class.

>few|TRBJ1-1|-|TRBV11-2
CASTSQGLGNTEAFF
TGTGCCAGCACCTCCCAGGGCCTTGGGAACACTGAAGCTTTCTTT
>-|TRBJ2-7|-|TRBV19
CASSGGPVASYEQYF
TGTGCCAGTAGCGGAGGCCCGGTCGCGTCCTACGAGCAGTACTTC
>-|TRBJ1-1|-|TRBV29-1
CSVGVGVVNTEAFF
TGCAGCGTTGGGGTAGGGGTGGTGAACACTGAAGCTTTCTTT
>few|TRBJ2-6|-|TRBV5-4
CASSRRDKPGANVLTF
TGTGCCAGCAGCCGCCGGGACAAGCCTGGGGCCAACGTCCTGACTTTC
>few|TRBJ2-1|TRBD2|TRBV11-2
CASSLGLAGVDEQFF
TGTGCCAGCAGCTTAGGACTAGCGGGAGTCGATGAGCAGTTCTTC
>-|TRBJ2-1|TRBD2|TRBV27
CASSLFLAGGRDEQFF
TGTGCCAGCAGTTTATTCCTAGCGGGAGGGCGGGATGAGCAGTTCTTC
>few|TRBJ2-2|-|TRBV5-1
CASSLRTANTGELFF
TGCGCCAGCAGCCTACGGACAGCGAACACCGGGGAGCTGTTTTTT
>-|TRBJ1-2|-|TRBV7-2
CASSLSQGNYGYTF
TGTGCCAGCAGCTTAAGTCAGGGGAACTATGGCTACACCTTC
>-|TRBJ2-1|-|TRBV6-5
CASSYNTALEEFF
TGTGCCAGCAGTTACAACACAGCCTTAGAAGAGTTCTTC
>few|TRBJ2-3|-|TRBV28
CASSLSEGGSADTQYF
TGTGCCAGCAGTTTAAGTGAGGGGGGGAGTGCAGATACGCAGTATTTT
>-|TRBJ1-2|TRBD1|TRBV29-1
CSVTGGQGYTF
TGCAGCGTTACAGGGGGACAAGGCTACACCTTC
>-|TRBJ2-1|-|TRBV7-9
CASSPQGDEQFF
TGTGCCAGCAGCCCCCAGGGCGATGAGCAGTTCTTC
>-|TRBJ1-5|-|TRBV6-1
CASSGSGDVGWGNQPQHF
TGTGCCAGCAGTGGTTCAGGGGATGTAGGTTGGGGCAATCAGCCCCAGCATTTT
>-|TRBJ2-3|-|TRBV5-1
CASSRDSVSTDTQYF
TGCGCCAGCAGCCGAGACTCAGTTAGCACAGATACGCAGTATTTT
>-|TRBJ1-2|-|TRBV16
CASSQSRTANYGYTF
TGTGCCAGCAGCCAATCTCGGACAGCTAACTATGGCTACACCTTC
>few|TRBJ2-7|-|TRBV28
CASSPGDSYEQYF
TGTGCCAGCAGCCCAGGGGACTCCTACGAGCAGTACTTC
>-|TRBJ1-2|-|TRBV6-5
CASRTTQGTGYTF
TGTGCCAGCCGGACAACTCAGGGAACCGGCTACACCTTC
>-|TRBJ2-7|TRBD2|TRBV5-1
CASSSTSGSYEQYF
TGCGCCAGCAGCTCGACTAGCGGGAGCTACGAGCAGTACTTC
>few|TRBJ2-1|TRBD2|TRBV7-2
CASSSVAGGPQFF
TGTGCCAGCAGCTCCGTAGCGGGAGGGCCTCAGTTCTTC
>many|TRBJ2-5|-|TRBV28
CASSSTGVETQYF
TGTGCCAGCAGTTCCACCGGGGTGGAGACCCAGTACTTC
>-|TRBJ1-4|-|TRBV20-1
CSAGRDEKLFF
TGCAGTGCCGGCAGGGATGAAAAACTGTTTTTT
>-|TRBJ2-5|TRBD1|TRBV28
CASSNPGQGVQETQYF
TGTGCCAGCAGCAACCCCGGACAGGGGGTACAAGAGACCCAGTACTTC
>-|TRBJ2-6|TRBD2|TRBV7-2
CASSLGLAGGSF
TGTGCCAGCAGCCTGGGACTAGCGGGGGGGTCTTTC
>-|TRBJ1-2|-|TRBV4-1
CASSQPTRDTRGYTF
TGCGCCAGCAGCCAACCTACCCGGGACACCCGGGGCTACACCTTC
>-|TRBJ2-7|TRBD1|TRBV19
CASSGTGELEQYF
TGTGCCAGTAGTGGGACAGGGGAGCTCGAGCAGTACTTC
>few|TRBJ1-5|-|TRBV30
CAWSMDSTQPQHF
TGTGCCTGGAGTATGGACAGTACGCAGCCCCAGCATTTT
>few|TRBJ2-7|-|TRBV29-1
CSVEENSYEQYF
TGCAGCGTTGAAGAAAACAGCTACGAGCAGTACTTC
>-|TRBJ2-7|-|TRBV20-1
CSAQVNEQYF
TGCAGTGCACAAGTAAACGAGCAGTACTTC
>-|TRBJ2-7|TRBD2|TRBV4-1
CASSQVGTSAHEQYF
TGCGCCAGCAGCCAAGTTGGGACTAGCGCTCACGAGCAGTACTTC
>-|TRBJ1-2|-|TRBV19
CASSNRAALSYGYTF
TGTGCCAGTAGTAACAGGGCAGCCCTCTCCTATGGCTACACCTTC
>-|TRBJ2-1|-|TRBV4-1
CASSQDGSMYQQFF
TGCGCCAGCAGCCAAGATGGTTCTATGTATCAGCAGTTCTTC
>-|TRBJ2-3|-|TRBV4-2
CASSQVIRTDTQYF
TGTGCCAGCAGCCAAGTGATCAGAACAGATACGCAGTATTTT